Given below is one T cell receptor (beta chain) in context. Per the study methods: Amplification from reference gene primers served as the basis for estimated nucleated cell counts. Assay used: immunoSEQ multiplex PCR; TCRdb lists only in-frame clones, some missing. That table supplies the V and J calls and clone size; D and trimming were determined from the DNA. Among approximately 120,000 clones, approximately 85% were seen once, and the ten largest hold roughly 3.2%. These data are taken from a study of blood T cell repertoires in COVID-19. Overall study context: There were acute and convalescent COVID-19 samples, and they came from the United States, Italy and Spain.

The CDR3 contains 16 residues. The germline gives CDR1 MNHEY, CDR2 SMNVEV (reference sequence). V was pared by 6 bases and J by 5 bases, with 9 bases of the junction left unmatched. The Seattle patients joined while their infection was active and were tracked longitudinally afterward. This TCR came from a woman aged 80 or over with COVID-19, enrolled during active disease. Sequencing was performed on peripheral blood. The chain combines TRBV27 with TRBJ2-7; 14 nucleotides line up with TRBD2. The CDR3 coding sequence is TGTGCCAGCAGCTACGGACTAGCGGGAGGTCGAAACGAGCAGTACTTC. Translated: CASSYGLAGGRNEQYF.